A selection of T cell receptor beta chains follows, all from one sample in a study of vaccination and CD4 T cells after COVID-19. These receptors' antigens are unknown. MiXCR was run by TCRdb on the PCR reads, yielding one entry per CDR3 protein. The sample records some 8,600 distinct CDR3 sequences, less than 35% being singletons. Sequenced: CD4+ T cells from blood, cultured in vitro. Every receptor here comes from a human donor in good health. The CDR3 runs from the conserved cysteine through the conserved F or W. A D gene is named only where the DNA matches it firmly. Clone size is given for some rows only: seen once, a few or many times, or a class if the clone is expanded.

j_call,v_call,d_call,clone_size,cdr3_aa,cdr3_nt
TRBJ2-7,TRBV6-2/TRBV6-3,TRBD2,few,CASSSPPGGTSNYEQYF,TGTGCCAGCAGTTCCCCTCCCGGGGGGACTAGCAATTACGAGCAGTACTTC
TRBJ2-1,TRBV7-2,-,-,CASSSNISYNEQFF,TGTGCCAGCAGCTCCAACATCTCCTACAATGAGCAGTTCTTC
TRBJ1-5,TRBV7-3,TRBD1,medium-sized,CASSAQTGDNQPQHF,TGTGCCAGCAGCGCCCAGACAGGGGATAATCAGCCCCAGCATTTT
TRBJ1-2,TRBV6-5,TRBD1,few,CASSFTPGQGGGYTF,TGTGCCAGCAGTTTTACGCCGGGACAGGGAGGGGGCTACACCTTC
TRBJ2-7,TRBV12-3/TRBV12-4,-,-,CASSPQGLYEQYF,TGTGCCAGCAGCCCACAGGGCCTCTACGAGCAGTACTTC
TRBJ2-4,TRBV18,TRBD1,once,CASSPLPGGASKNIQYF,TGTGCCAGCTCACCACTTCCAGGGGGCGCTTCCAAAAACATTCAGTACTTC
TRBJ2-7,TRBV4-1,-,-,CASSQGSGYSYEQYF,TGCGCCAGCAGCCAAGGAAGCGGATACTCCTACGAGCAGTACTTC
TRBJ1-5,TRBV19,-,-,CASSMISSDNQPQHF,TGTGCCAGTAGTATGATCAGCAGCGACAATCAGCCCCAGCATTTT
TRBJ1-1,TRBV20-1,-,few,CSAPVGERGTEAFF,TGCAGTGCCCCCGTGGGCGAACGTGGGACTGAAGCTTTCTTT
TRBJ1-4,TRBV20-1,-,once,CSARDLKANEKLFF,TGCAGTGCTAGAGATCTGAAGGCGAATGAAAAACTGTTTTTT
TRBJ2-5,TRBV5-6,-,-,CASSLYQETQYF,TGTGCCAGCAGCTTGTACCAAGAGACCCAGTACTTC
TRBJ2-5,TRBV20-1,-,-,CSAPTQGQTRYF,TGCAGTGCCCCGACTCAGGGGCAGACCCGGTACTTC
TRBJ1-4,TRBV7-2,-,-,CASSTDIAGKLFF,TGTGCCAGCAGCACGGACATTGCAGGAAAACTGTTTTTT
TRBJ1-5,TRBV6-5,TRBD1,few,CASSWTGGLDQPQHF,TGTGCCAGCAGTTGGACAGGGGGCCTCGATCAGCCCCAGCATTTT
TRBJ2-5,TRBV19,-,-,CASSRGVGGETQYF,TGTGCCAGTAGTCGAGGGGTGGGGGGAGAGACCCAGTACTTC
TRBJ2-5,TRBV14,-,medium-sized,CASSPGPGVWLETQYF,TGTGCCAGCAGCCCGGGCCCAGGGGTGTGGTTGGAGACCCAGTACTTC
TRBJ2-5,TRBV10-3,-,few,CAISEGRGQQETQYF,TGTGCCATCAGTGAAGGCAGGGGTCAACAAGAGACCCAGTACTTC